The entry below gives a single TCR beta chain sequence along with its context. Some clones are missing from TCRdb's copy, which holds only in-frame ones; the method was immunoSEQ multiplex PCR. The sample includes some 210,000 clones, 70% to 90% of them seen just once. The data were obtained in a study of blood T cell repertoires in COVID-19. V lost 0 bases and J 8 bases, leaving 19 bases between the germline ends. The CDR3 sequence is 16 residues long. Per germline, CDR1 MNHNS and CDR2 SASEGT. Input material: peripheral blood. This sequence joins TRBV6-1 and TRBJ1-2; D gene uncertain. This receptor was obtained from a woman aged 45-60 years with active or convalescent COVID-19. The chain's CDR3 is CASSEAGWTGARGYTF. The CDR3 nucleotides are TGTGCCAGCAGTGAAGCGGGTTGGACGGGAGCCCGGGGCTACACCTTC.